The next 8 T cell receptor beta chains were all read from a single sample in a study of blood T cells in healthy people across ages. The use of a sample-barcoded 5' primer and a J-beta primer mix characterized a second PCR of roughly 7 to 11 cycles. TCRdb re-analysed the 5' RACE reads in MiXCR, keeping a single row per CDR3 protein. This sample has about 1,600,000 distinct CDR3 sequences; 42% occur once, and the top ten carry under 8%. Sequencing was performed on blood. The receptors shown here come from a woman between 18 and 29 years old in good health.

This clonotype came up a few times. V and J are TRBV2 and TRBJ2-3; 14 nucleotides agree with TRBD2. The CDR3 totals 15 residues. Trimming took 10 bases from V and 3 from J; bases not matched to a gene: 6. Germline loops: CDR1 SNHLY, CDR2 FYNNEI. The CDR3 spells CATRLAGGPTDTQYF. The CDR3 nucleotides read TGTGCCACACGACTAGCGGGAGGGCCGACAGATACGCAGTATTTT. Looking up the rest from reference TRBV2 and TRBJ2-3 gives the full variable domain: EPEVTQTPSHQVTQMGQEVILRCVPISNHLYFYWYRQILGQKVEFLVSFYNNEISEKSEIFDDQFSVERPDGSNFTLKIRSTKLEDSAMYFCATRLAGGPTDTQYFGPGTRLTVL.

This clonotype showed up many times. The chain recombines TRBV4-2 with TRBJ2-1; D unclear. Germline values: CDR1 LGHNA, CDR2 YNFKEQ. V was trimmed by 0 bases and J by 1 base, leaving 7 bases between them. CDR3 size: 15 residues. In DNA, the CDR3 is TGTGCCAGCAGCCAAGAACGTCTTTCCTACAATGAGCAGTTCTTC. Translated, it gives CASSQERLSYNEQFF.

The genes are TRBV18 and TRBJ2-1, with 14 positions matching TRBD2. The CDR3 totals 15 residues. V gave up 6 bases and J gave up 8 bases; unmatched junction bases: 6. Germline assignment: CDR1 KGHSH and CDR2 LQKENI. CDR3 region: CASSGTSGSEDEQFF. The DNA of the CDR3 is TGTGCCAGCTCCGGGACTAGCGGGAGTGAGGATGAGCAGTTCTTC.

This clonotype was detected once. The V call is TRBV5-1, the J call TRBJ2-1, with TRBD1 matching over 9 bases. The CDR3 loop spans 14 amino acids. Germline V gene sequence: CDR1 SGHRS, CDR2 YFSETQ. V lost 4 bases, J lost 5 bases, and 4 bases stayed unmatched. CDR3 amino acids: CASSVWTGDNEQFF. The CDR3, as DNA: TGCGCCAGCAGCGTATGGACAGGGGACAATGAGCAGTTCTTC. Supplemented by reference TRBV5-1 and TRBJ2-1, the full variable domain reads KAGVTQTPRYLIKTRGQQVTLSCSPISGHRSVSWYQQTPGQGLQFLFEYFSETQRNKGNFPGRFSGRQFSNSRSEMNVSTLELGDSALYLCASSVWTGDNEQFFGPGTRLTVL.

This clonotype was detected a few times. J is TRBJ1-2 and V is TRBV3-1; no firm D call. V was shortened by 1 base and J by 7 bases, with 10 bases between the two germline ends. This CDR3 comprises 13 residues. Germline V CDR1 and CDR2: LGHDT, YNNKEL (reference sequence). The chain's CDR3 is CASSQAPSIGYTF. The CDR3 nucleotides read TGTGCCAGCAGCCAAGCACCGTCGATTGGCTACACCTTC.

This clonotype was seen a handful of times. In nucleotides, the CDR3 is TGCGCCAGCAGCTTTGGACAAGTCCGGAACACTGAAGCTTTCTTT. Protein: CASSFGQVRNTEAFF. The chain combines TRBV5-1 with TRBJ1-1; D might be TRBD1 (5 bases). The V end was cut by 2 bases, the J end by 1 base, with 12 bases between. Germline lookup yields CDR1 SGHRS and CDR2 YFSETQ. This CDR3 spans 15 amino acids.

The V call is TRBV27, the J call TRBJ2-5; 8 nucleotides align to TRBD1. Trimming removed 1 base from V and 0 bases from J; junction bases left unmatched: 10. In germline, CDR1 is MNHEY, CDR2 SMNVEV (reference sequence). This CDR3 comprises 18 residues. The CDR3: CASSLLPGTGPDQETQYF. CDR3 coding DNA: TGTGCCAGCAGTTTATTACCGGGGACAGGTCCAGACCAAGAGACCCAGTACTTC.

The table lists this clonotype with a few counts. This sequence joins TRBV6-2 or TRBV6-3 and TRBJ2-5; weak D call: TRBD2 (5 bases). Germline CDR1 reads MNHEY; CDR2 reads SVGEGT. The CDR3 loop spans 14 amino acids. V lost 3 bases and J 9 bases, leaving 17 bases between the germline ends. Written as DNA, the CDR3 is TGTGCCAGCAGTTATTCGGACTCGTTGGGGTCCCAGTACTTC. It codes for CASSYSDSLGSQYF.